This record covers a single T cell receptor beta chain. This sample stems from a study of shared clonotypes between healthy human individuals. As for the study in general: CD4 naive cells filled three plates per donor, CD4 memory three, CD8 naive two and CD8 memory one.

CDR1 is MNHEY and CDR2 is SMNVEV in the germline V gene (reference sequence). This CDR3 region has 13 residues. V was trimmed by 2 bases and J by 6 bases, leaving 10 bases between them. Original analysis: Filtering of immunoSEQ junctional sequences could not match full-length read filtering. Sequenced by immunoSEQ multiplex PCR; TCRdb stores in-frame clones only, minus some. D and trimming were read from the DNA, whereas the V and J calls and clone size are those reported in that table. Among about 1,800,000 clones listed, roughly 95% were seen once. Terminally differentiated effector memory CD45RA+ cells were excluded by CCR7 positive selection of CD45RO-negative cells. Caucasian adults living in Nashville, Tennessee, provided all samples.

The chain recombines TRBV27 with TRBJ1-2, with unresolved D. The sequencing sample was made of naive CD8+ T cells sorted from blood. This TCR was sampled from a man between 18 and 35 years old in good health. CDR3 sequence reads: CASSLMASNGYTF. The CDR3 nucleotides read TGTGCCAGCAGTTTAATGGCAAGCAATGGCTACACCTTC.